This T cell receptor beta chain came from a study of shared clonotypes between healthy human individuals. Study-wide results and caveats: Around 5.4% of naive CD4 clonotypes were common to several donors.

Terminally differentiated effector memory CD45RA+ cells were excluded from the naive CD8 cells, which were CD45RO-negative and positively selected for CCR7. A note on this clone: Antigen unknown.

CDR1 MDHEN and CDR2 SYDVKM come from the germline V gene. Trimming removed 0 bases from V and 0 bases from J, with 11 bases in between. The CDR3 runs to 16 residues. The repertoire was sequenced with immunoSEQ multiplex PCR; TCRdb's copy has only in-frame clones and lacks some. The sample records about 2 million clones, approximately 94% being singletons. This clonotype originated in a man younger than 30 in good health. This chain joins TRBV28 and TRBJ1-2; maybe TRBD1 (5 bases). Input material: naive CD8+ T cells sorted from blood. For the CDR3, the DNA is TGTGCCAGCAGTTTATGGCAGGGAATAGCTAACTATGGCTACACCTTC. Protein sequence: CASSLWQGIANYGYTF.